This T cell receptor (beta chain) was recorded in a study of CD8+CD57+ T cells in acquired aplastic anemia (dated by TCRdb to between 2017 and 2018). The study in broad terms: DNA extracted from sorted CD4+ and CD8+ cells had a mean of approximately 3.5 ug, with a range of roughly 0.19 to 27.4 ug. Mean read counts for healthy donor samples were roughly 10 million for CD4+ cells and under 14 million for CD8+ cells. What the work shows at the level of the full study, not this receptor alone: Between patients and healthy controls, no significant difference in CD8+ Simpson's diversity was found (P=0.060). Nearly 30 CD8+ CDR3 sequences were found in both patients and controls but appeared to be highly expressed in patients and within the immunodominant clones of the patients.

TCR repertoires of sorted CD4+ and CD8+ blood T cells from severe aplastic anemia patients and healthy subjects were deep-sequenced in the study. Ficoll-Paque density gradient centrifugation was used to isolate peripheral blood mononuclear cells. Before DNA extraction, CD4+ and CD8+ T cells were sorted with FACS or magnetic beads. The CDR3 has 14 amino acids, counting the end cysteine and phenylalanine. Of all the DNA, just the CDR3 is kept, 42 bases in frame from base 1. Trimming removed 3 bases from V and 7 bases from J; the gene matches leave 3 bases unexplained. From the germline V gene (reference sequence), CDR1 is LNHNV and CDR2 is YYDKDF. With respect to this clonotype: This receptor's antigen is unknown. Per-nucleotide qualities are absent, and no much larger clonotype sits a single base away.

Profiling of TCR beta VDJ combinations and CDR3 sequences used genomic DNA as the template. TCR repertoire sequencing was run on an Illumina HiSeq 2000. The paper's data handling went like this. Repertoires were assessed using TRBV/TRBJ rearrangement plots, CDR3 size and DJ length profiles, and Simpson's diversity index. Whichever DNA sequence was most abundant in the deep sequencing data was defined as the immunodominant clone. CDR3 amino acid sequences were checked for sharing across subjects and were also compared against the VDJdb database and published repertoires. In TCRdb, the public reads were trimmed at Q25 with fastp and aligned with MiXCR, with productive beta chains retained. Rows with one shared CDR3 protein collapse into an entry with the most common genes and DNA. For this entry, the V and J calls and clone size follow TCRdb and not the study's own pipeline. The sample table holds about 400,000 distinct CDR3 sequences, of which about two thirds were seen once. The ten most abundant clones make up 4% of the sample.

Sample: sorted CD4+, CD8+, or CD8+CD57+ T cells (not recorded which) from PBMCs. The sequence derives from a human donor in good health, serving as a control. The chain was built from TRBV15 and TRBJ1-6; 7 bases in the junction line up with TRBD1. CDR3 loop: CATSSETGNSPLHF. The nucleotide sequence is TGTGCCACCAGCAGCGAGACAGGGAATTCACCCCTCCACTTT.